Included here is one T cell receptor (beta chain) sequence, with context. Sample-barcoded 5' priming and a J-beta primer mix drove a second PCR of roughly 7 to 11 cycles. A tag from a template-switch adaptor with 12 random nucleotides marked each cDNA molecule. TCRdb analysed the 5' RACE reads with MiXCR anew, one entry per CDR3 protein. The data hold 540,000 or so distinct CDR3 sequences, with about 45% observed a single time. The V segment lost 5 bases and the J segment 5 bases; nucleotides outside the gene matches: 10. CDR3 length: 16 amino acids. Germline V gives CDR1 MNHEY, CDR2 SMNVEV (reference sequence). This sample was included in a study of blood T cells in healthy people across ages.

The chain links TRBV27 to TRBJ2-5, with 11 bases lining up with TRBD1. The sequence derives from a man at least 80 years old in good health. The sample was blood. The CDR3 DNA reads TGTGCCAGCAGTCCCCGGGACAGGGGGTTTAGGGAGACCCAGTACTTC. Its translation: CASSPRDRGFRETQYF.